Below, 9 T cell receptor beta chains from the same sample are listed, as sequenced in a study of spatial heterogeneity in lung cancer. TCRdb reanalysed the 5' RACE reads using MiXCR and keeps one entry per CDR3 protein. The sample carries tens of thousands of distinct CDR3 sequences, around 5.2% recorded once. Time point: sample taken at primary tumor resection. Researchers sequenced whole RNA taken from tumor, nontumor lung or frozen PBMC without sorting. The material was PBMCs, obtained at surgery. These receptors were taken from a female donor with early-stage non-small cell lung cancer.

This chain connects TRBV5-1 to TRBJ2-1; 7 bases are shared with TRBD2. The length of the CDR3 is 14 residues. Trimming removed 7 bases from V and 1 base from J; junction bases left unmatched: 5. Per the germline V gene, CDR1 is SGHRS and CDR2 is YFSETQ. CDR3 bases: TGCGCCAGCCGTCTAGCGGATTCCTACAATGAGCAGTTCTTC. This sequence encodes CASRLADSYNEQFF.

CDR3 DNA: TGTGCCAGTTTGAGTGACTGCTCCTACGAGCAGTACTTC. Translating gives CASLSDCSYEQYF. This chain connects TRBV19 to TRBJ2-7; D uncertain. This CDR3 contains 13 residues. Germline V CDR1 and CDR2: LNHDA, SQIVND (reference sequence). V was shortened by 8 bases and J by 0 bases, with 11 bases between the two germline ends.

This clonotype was found a few times. The chain is built from TRBV6-6 and TRBJ2-4, with 7 bases that match TRBD1. The CDR3 has 15 amino acids. Germline V gene sequence: CDR1 MNHNY, CDR2 SVGAGI (reference sequence). With 6 bases clipped from V and 8 bases from J, the junction kept 13 bases outside the gene matches. CDR3 coding DNA: TGTGCCAGCAGAACCCACGACAGGGACAGAGACATTCAGTACTTC. The encoded protein is CASRTHDRDRDIQYF.

Ten or more counts support this clonotype. The chain links TRBV28 to TRBJ2-3; D might be TRBD1 (5 bases). V lost 5 bases and J lost 4, with 7 bases in between. CDR3 size: 12 residues. Germline V CDR1 and CDR2: MDHEN, SYDVKM. The DNA of the CDR3 is TGTGCCAGCAGTCAGGGTTCAGATACGCAGTATTTT. Translation gives CASSQGSDTQYF.

This clonotype has at least ten counts. This chain links TRBV2 with TRBJ2-3; 8 nucleotides line up with TRBD1. With 0 bases clipped from V and 4 bases from J, the junction kept 9 bases outside the gene matches. Germline V CDR1 and CDR2: SNHLY, FYNNEI. The CDR3 totals 17 residues. The CDR3 spells CASSEAPQGAGADTQYF. DNA for the CDR3: TGTGCCAGCAGTGAAGCCCCTCAGGGGGCAGGAGCAGATACGCAGTATTTT.

Many counts were recorded for this clonotype. The chain couples TRBV2 to TRBJ1-1; D may be TRBD1 (5 bases). The germline V gene encodes CDR1 SNHLY and CDR2 FYNNEI. Trimming stripped 6 bases from V and 8 bases from J, with 19 bases between. This CDR3 has 14 amino acids. The CDR3 nucleotides read TGTGCCAGCAGCGCCGGGACGCCCTTCGGGGAAGCTTTCTTT. Translation: CASSAGTPFGEAFF.

This chain joins TRBV5-1 and TRBJ2-2; D gene unclear. V was trimmed by 4 bases and J by 7 bases, leaving 8 bases between them. The CDR3 consists of 12 residues. Germline V gene data show CDR1 as SGHRS and CDR2 as YFSETQ. CDR3 residues: CASSPRFGELFF. The CDR3 region has the DNA TGCGCCAGCAGCCCACGGTTCGGGGAGCTGTTTTTT.

The chain is built from TRBV19 and TRBJ2-7; 11 nucleotides agree with TRBD1. V lost 8 bases to trimming and J lost 0 bases; unmatched junction nucleotides: 9. CDR1 is LNHDA and CDR2 is SQIVND in the germline V gene (reference sequence). The CDR3 contains 16 residues. The CDR3 DNA reads as TGTGCCAGTTACCGGGACAGGGGGACTATCTCCTACGAGCAGTACTTC. Translated: CASYRDRGTISYEQYF. Drawing the rest from reference TRBV19 and TRBJ2-7, the complete variable domain is DGGITQSPKYLFRKEGQNVTLSCEQNLNHDAMYWYRQDPGQGLRLIYYSQIVNDFQKGDIAEGYSVSREKKESFPLTVTSAQKNPTAFYLCASYRDRGTISYEQYFGPGTRLTVT.

There are many counts of this clonotype. This chain links TRBV7-8 with TRBJ2-7; possible D gene TRBD2, 5 bases. The V end lost 7 bases, the J end lost 3 bases, and 16 bases lay between the germline ends. From germline, CDR1 is SGHVS and CDR2 FQNEAQ. This CDR3 contains 14 residues. As DNA, the CDR3 is TGTGCCAGCACCCAAAGCCCGGGATTCTACGAGCAGTACTTC. Amino acid sequence: CASTQSPGFYEQYF.